The 18 T cell receptor beta chains below all came from one sample that was sequenced in a study of shared clonotypes between healthy human individuals. Data came from immunoSEQ multiplex PCR; TCRdb stores just in-frame clones and leaves some out. The table includes 2 million to 3 million clones, approximately 94% detected once. The specimen was naive CD4+ T cells sorted from blood. The subset was: CD45RA+ positively selected. The source of these receptors is a man younger than 35 in good health.

This chain connects TRBV6-5 to TRBJ1-5, with no clear D. Trimming stripped 4 bases from V and 5 bases from J, with 6 bases between. The CDR3 consists of 12 residues. Germline V lookup: CDR1 MNHEY, CDR2 SVGAGI. The CDR3 DNA is TGTGCCAGCAGTTTCGGATATCAGCCCCAGCATTTT. Translated: CASSFGYQPQHF.

The CDR3 DNA follows: TGTGCCAGCTCACCCACCCTACCGCCTAGCGGGGTAGCCAAAAACATTCAGTACTTC. Translated, it gives CASSPTLPPSGVAKNIQYF. The rearrangement links TRBV18 to TRBJ2-4; TRBD2 aligns across 9 bases. Germline V gene sequence: CDR1 KGHSH, CDR2 LQKENI. The length of the CDR3 is 19 residues. Trimming at V came to 3 bases and at J to 0 bases, leaving 12 bases not matched to a gene. The whole variable domain, filled in from reference TRBV18 and TRBJ2-4, reads NAGVMQNPRHLVRRRGQEARLRCSPMKGHSHVYWYRQLPEEGLKFMVYLQKENIIDESGMPKERFSAEFPKEGPSILRIQQVVRGDSAAYFCASSPTLPPSGVAKNIQYFGAGTRLSVL.

This clone was detected once. The CDR3 here is CASTGEYGYTF. In DNA, the CDR3 is TGTGCCAGCACAGGGGAGTATGGCTACACCTTC. The genes are TRBV28 and TRBJ1-2; maybe TRBD1 (6 bases). This CDR3 spans 11 amino acids. Trimming took off 7 bases at V and 5 bases at J, with 8 bases between the two ends. Germline values: CDR1 MDHEN, CDR2 SYDVKM.

V gene TRBV29-1 combines with J gene TRBJ2-1, with TRBD2 matching 9 bases. CDR3 length: 13 amino acids. V lost 7 bases, J lost 2 bases, and 3 bases stayed unmatched. The V gene's germline CDR1 is SQVTM and CDR2 ANQGSEA. The CDR3 sequence: CSGKREAYNEQFF. The DNA for the CDR3 is TGCAGCGGAAAGCGGGAGGCCTACAATGAGCAGTTCTTC.

The chain has TRBV19 and TRBJ2-7, with 14 bases matching TRBD2. Germline CDR1 and CDR2: LNHDA and SQIVND (reference sequence). Trimming at V came to 3 bases and at J to 7 bases, leaving 5 bases not matched to a gene. The CDR3 loop spans 15 amino acids. Written as DNA, the CDR3 is TGTGCCAGTAGTATGACTAGCGGGGGGGCAGAGGAGCAGTACTTC. Its translation: CASSMTSGGAEEQYF.

This chain uses TRBV28 with TRBJ1-5, with a tentative D call TRBD1 (5 bases). This CDR3 is 19 amino acids long. V lost 3 bases and J lost 6, with 27 bases in between. Germline-derived CDR1 and CDR2 are MDHEN and SYDVKM. The CDR3 region has the DNA TGTGCCAGCAGTTTGAGGGGCCTTAACTCCGGTTATGGGGCTCAGCCCCAGCATTTT. It codes for CASSLRGLNSGYGAQPQHF.

On this clone itself: At the DNA level, this CDR3 is encoded by other sequences in the same sample as well. The chain has TRBV7-9 and TRBJ1-1; maybe TRBD1 (5 bases). CDR1 and CDR2 (germline): SEHNR, FQNEAQ (reference sequence). The CDR3 has 13 residues. The V end was cut by 2 bases, the J end by 5 bases, with 9 bases between. The CDR3 sequence is CASSLRGETEAFF. Here the CDR3 DNA reads TGTGCCAGCAGCTTAAGGGGAGAGACTGAAGCTTTCTTT.

The chain is built from TRBV7-2 and TRBJ2-3; no reliable D call. CDR1 and CDR2 from the germline V gene are SGHTA and FQGNSA. The CDR3 totals 15 residues. The germline V and J ends were trimmed by 5 bases and 10 bases, with 22 bases remaining between them. Here the CDR3 reads CASSPDQITQGSQYF. DNA of the CDR3: TGTGCCAGCAGCCCAGACCAGATAACCCAAGGTTCGCAGTATTTT.

The CDR3 loop reads CASSYLTDNSPLHF. The CDR3 bases are TGTGCCAGCAGTTACTTGACAGACAATTCACCCCTCCACTTT. The chain employs TRBV6-6 and TRBJ1-6; perhaps TRBD1 as D (5 bases). CDR1 is MNHNY, CDR2 SVGAGI, per germline (reference sequence). Trimming took 1 base from V and 7 from J, leaving 8 bases between them. The CDR3 length is 14 residues.

The J gene is TRBJ2-3, the V gene TRBV6-5; D might be TRBD1 (6 bases). CDR1 and CDR2 (germline): MNHEY, SVGAGI. Trimming took off 2 bases at V and 6 bases at J, with 12 bases between the two ends. The CDR3 has 14 residues. The CDR3 sequence is CASSYSPTGDTQYF. Written as DNA, the CDR3 is TGTGCCAGCAGTTACAGCCCGACAGGCGATACGCAGTATTTT.

The rearrangement uses TRBV19 and TRBJ1-5; 7 bases are shared with TRBD1. Germline assignment: CDR1 LNHDA and CDR2 SQIVND (reference sequence). This CDR3 spans 14 amino acids. V was clipped by 7 bases and J by 4 bases; unmatched bases: 7. The CDR3 region is CASKEGARNQPQHF. CDR3 sequence (DNA): TGTGCCAGTAAAGAGGGGGCGAGGAATCAGCCCCAGCATTTT.

The V gene is TRBV5-1, the J gene TRBJ1-1; 7 nucleotides agree with TRBD1. The V gene's germline CDR1 is SGHRS and CDR2 YFSETQ. Losses at the gene ends were 1 base for V and 3 bases for J; bases not matched to a gene: 3. The CDR3 is 14 residues long. For the CDR3, the DNA is TGCGCCAGCAGCTTGATCGGGACAGACACTGAAGCTTTCTTT. As protein: CASSLIGTDTEAFF.

This rearrangement joins TRBV6-5 to TRBJ2-7; no firm D call. Looked up from germline, CDR1 is MNHEY and CDR2 is SVGAGI. Between the trimmed V and J ends, which lost 2 bases and 2 bases, there was a span of 10 bases. This CDR3 has 14 amino acids. The CDR3 sequence: CASSYMDGPYEQYF. In DNA, the CDR3 is TGTGCCAGCAGTTACATGGACGGACCCTACGAGCAGTACTTC.

This sequence joins TRBV7-4 and TRBJ2-7; no firm D call. The CDR3 has 14 amino acids. Trimming took 2 bases from V and 9 from J, leaving 17 bases between them. Germline V gene lookup returns CDR1 SGHVT and CDR2 SQSDAQ. The CDR3 bases are TGTGCCAGCAGCTTACCGCGATTTATTCCGGCGCAGTACTTC. Its protein is CASSLPRFIPAQYF.

V usage is TRBV27 and J usage is TRBJ2-3, with no clear D. In germline, CDR1 is MNHEY, CDR2 SMNVEV (reference sequence). This CDR3 comprises 14 residues. V shed 3 bases and J shed 7 bases, with 14 bases lying between them. CDR3 in amino acids: CASSLEPTGHTQYF. CDR3 coding DNA: TGTGCCAGCAGTTTGGAACCGACCGGGCATACGCAGTATTTT.

The chain uses TRBV27 and TRBJ1-6; 10 bases align to TRBD1. V shed 5 bases, J shed 2 bases, and the junction held 3 bases outside the gene matches. The CDR3 covers 16 residues. CDR1 and CDR2 (germline): MNHEY, SMNVEV (reference sequence). The CDR3 DNA is TGTGCCAGCAGTCCCGGGACAGGGGCCTATAATTCACCCCTCCACTTT. Amino acids: CASSPGTGAYNSPLHF.

V and J are TRBV28 and TRBJ1-5; 8 nucleotides match TRBD1. Per germline, CDR1 MDHEN and CDR2 SYDVKM. The CDR3 contains 14 residues. J was trimmed by 6 bases and V by 3 bases; bases with no gene match: 4. CDR3 nucleotides: TGTGCCAGCAGTTTGCAGGGGGCGGGTCAGCCCCAGCATTTT. This codes for CASSLQGAGQPQHF.

The chain recombines TRBV19 with TRBJ1-2; 8 bases line up with TRBD1. The CDR3 consists of 13 residues. J gave up 5 bases and V 9 bases, and 8 bases lay outside the gene matches. Germline lookup yields CDR1 LNHDA and CDR2 SQIVND (reference sequence). The CDR3 reads CASTTGTGYGYTF. As DNA, the CDR3 is TGTGCCAGCACCACCGGGACAGGTTATGGCTACACCTTC.